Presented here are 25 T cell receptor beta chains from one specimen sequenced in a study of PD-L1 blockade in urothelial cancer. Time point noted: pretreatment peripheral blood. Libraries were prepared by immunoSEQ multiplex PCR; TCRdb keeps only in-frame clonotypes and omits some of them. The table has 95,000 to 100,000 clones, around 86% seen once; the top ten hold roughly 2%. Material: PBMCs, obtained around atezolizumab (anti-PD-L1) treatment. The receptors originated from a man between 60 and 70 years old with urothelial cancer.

In nucleotides, the CDR3 is TGCGCCAGCAGCATACTAGCGGCGGGAGAAGGCAACGAGCAGTACTTC. Amino acid sequence: CASSILAAGEGNEQYF. The rearrangement joins TRBV5-1 to TRBJ2-7, with TRBD2 matching over 8 bases. The ends lost 4 bases at V and 5 bases at J; junction bases unmatched: 14. CDR3 length: 16 residues. CDR1 SGHRS and CDR2 YFSETQ come from the germline V gene.

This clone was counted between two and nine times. CDR3 sequence (DNA): TGTGCCAGCAGCTTCGGGACAGAATCTAACTATGGCTACACCTTC. Residues: CASSFGTESNYGYTF. The rearrangement uses TRBV7-2 and TRBJ1-2; 7 positions agree with TRBD1. In germline, CDR1 is SGHTA, CDR2 FQGNSA. This CDR3 is 15 amino acids long. J gave up 0 bases and V 3 bases, and 4 bases lay outside the gene matches.

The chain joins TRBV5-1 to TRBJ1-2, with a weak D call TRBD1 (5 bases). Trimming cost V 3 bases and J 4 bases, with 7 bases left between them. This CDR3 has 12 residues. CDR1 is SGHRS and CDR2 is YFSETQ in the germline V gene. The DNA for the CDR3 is TGCGCCAGCAGCTACGACAGCTATGGCTACACCTTC. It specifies CASSYDSYGYTF.

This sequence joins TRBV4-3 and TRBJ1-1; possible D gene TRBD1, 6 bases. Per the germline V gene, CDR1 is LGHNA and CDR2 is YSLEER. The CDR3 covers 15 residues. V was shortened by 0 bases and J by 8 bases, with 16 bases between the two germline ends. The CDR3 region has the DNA TGCGCCAGCAGCCAAGATCAGGGCCAGGGGCGAGAAGCTTTCTTT. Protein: CASSQDQGQGREAFF.

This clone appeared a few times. The CDR3 DNA reads TGTGCCAGCAGCTTATCCGGGGGCTATGGCTACACCTTC. It is translated as CASSLSGGYGYTF. The V and J genes are TRBV11-2 and TRBJ1-2, with D possibly being TRBD1 (5 bases). The CDR3 is made up of 13 amino acids. The V and J ends lost 2 bases and 4 bases respectively, with 8 bases between them. Germline loops: CDR1 SGHAT, CDR2 FQNNGV. The full variable domain, its missing parts supplied by reference TRBV11-2 and TRBJ1-2, is EAGVAQSPRYKIIEKRQSVAFWCNPISGHATLYWYQQILGQGPKLLIQFQNNGVVDDSQLPKDRFSAERLKGVDSTLKIQPAKLEDSAVYLCASSLSGGYGYTFGSGTRLTVV.

CDR3 bases: TGTGCCAGCAGTCAAGGACAGGGGGCAGGTAATCAGCCCCAGCATTTT. This codes for CASSQGQGAGNQPQHF. The genes are TRBV28 and TRBJ1-5; 11 positions match TRBD1. Germline V lookup: CDR1 MDHEN, CDR2 SYDVKM. The CDR3 is 16 residues long. After removal of 5 bases from V and 4 bases from J, the junction contained 7 bases not matched to a gene.

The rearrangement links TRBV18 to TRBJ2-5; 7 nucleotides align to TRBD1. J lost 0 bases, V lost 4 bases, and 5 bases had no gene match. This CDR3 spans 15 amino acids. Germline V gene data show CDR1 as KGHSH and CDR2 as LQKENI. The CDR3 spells CASSRSTGYQETQYF. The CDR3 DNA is TGTGCCAGCTCACGGTCGACAGGGTACCAAGAGACCCAGTACTTC.

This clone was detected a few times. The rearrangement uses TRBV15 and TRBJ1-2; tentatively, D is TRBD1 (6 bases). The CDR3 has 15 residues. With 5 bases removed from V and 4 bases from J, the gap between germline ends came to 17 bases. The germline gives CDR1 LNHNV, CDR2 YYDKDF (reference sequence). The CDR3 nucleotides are TGTGCCACCAGCGACCGCGGGGGGGCCCCCTATGGCTACACCTTC. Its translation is CATSDRGGAPYGYTF.

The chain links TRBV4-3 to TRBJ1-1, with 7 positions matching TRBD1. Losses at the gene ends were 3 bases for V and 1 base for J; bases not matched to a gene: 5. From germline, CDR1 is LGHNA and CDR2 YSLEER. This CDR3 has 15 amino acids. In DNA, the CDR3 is TGCGCCAGCAGCCAGACGACAGGGCCGAACACTGAAGCTTTCTTT. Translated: CASSQTTGPNTEAFF.

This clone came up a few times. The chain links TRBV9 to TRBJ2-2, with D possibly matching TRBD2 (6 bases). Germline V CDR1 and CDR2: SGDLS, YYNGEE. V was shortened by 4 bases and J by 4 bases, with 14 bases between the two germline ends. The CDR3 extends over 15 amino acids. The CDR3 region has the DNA TGTGCCAGCAGCACCCCGGGAGACTCCACCGGGGAGCTGTTTTTT. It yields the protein CASSTPGDSTGELFF.

CDR3 sequence (DNA): TGTGCCAGCAGTTTAAGGTTAGCGGGAGATAATGAGCAGTTCTTC. This translates into CASSLRLAGDNEQFF. The chain recombines TRBV28 with TRBJ2-1, with TRBD2 identical over 9 bases. CDR1 MDHEN and CDR2 SYDVKM come from the germline V gene. CDR3 length: 15 amino acids. Trimming removed 2 bases from V and 7 bases from J; junction bases left unmatched: 6.

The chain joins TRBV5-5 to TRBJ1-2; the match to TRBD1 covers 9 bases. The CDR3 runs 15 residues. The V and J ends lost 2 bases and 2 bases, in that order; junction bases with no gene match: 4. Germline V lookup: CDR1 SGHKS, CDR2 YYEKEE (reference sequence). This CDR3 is CASSLTGGENYGYTF. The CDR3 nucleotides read TGTGCCAGCAGCTTAACAGGGGGCGAGAACTATGGCTACACCTTC.

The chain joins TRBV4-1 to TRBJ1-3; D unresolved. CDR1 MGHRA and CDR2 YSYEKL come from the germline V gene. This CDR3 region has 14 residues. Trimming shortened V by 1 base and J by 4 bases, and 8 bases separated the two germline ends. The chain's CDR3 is CASSQGTRGNTIYF. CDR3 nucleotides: TGCGCCAGCAGCCAAGGGACTCGGGGAAACACCATATATTTT.

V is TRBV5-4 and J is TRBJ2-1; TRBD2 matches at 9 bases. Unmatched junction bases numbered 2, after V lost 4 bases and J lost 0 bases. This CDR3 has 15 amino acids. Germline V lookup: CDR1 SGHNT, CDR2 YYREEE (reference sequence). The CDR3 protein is CASSGTSRSYNEQFF. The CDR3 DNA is TGTGCCAGCAGCGGGACTAGCCGCTCCTACAATGAGCAGTTCTTC.

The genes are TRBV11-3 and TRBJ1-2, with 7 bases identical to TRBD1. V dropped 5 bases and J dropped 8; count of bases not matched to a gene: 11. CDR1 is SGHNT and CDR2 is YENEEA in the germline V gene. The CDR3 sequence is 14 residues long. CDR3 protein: CASSQSEGARGYTF. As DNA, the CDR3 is TGTGCCAGCAGCCAAAGCGAGGGGGCGAGAGGCTACACCTTC.

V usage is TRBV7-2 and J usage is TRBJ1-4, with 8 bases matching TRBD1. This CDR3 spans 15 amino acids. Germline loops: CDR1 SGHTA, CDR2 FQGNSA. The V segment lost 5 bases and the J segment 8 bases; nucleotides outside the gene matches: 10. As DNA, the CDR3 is TGTGCCAGCAGCCCTACCCGGGACAGGCGGGAAAAACTGTTTTTT. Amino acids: CASSPTRDRREKLFF.

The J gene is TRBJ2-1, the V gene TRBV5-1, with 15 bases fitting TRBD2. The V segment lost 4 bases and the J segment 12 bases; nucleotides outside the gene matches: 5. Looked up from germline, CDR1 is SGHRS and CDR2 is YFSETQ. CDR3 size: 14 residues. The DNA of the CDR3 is TGCGCCAGCAGCCTGGGACTAGCGGGAGGATCGCAGTTCTTC. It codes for CASSLGLAGGSQFF.

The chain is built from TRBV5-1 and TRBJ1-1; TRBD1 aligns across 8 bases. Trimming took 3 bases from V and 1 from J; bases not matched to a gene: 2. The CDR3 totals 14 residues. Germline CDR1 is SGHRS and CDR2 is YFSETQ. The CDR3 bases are TGCGCCAGCAGCTCAGGGGGCGCGAACACTGAAGCTTTCTTT. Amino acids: CASSSGGANTEAFF.

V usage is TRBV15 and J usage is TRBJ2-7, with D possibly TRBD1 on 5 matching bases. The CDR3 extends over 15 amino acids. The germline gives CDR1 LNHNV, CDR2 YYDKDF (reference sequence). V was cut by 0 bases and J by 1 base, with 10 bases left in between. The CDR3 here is CATSRDVDNSYEQYF. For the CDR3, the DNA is TGTGCCACCAGCAGAGATGTGGACAATTCCTACGAGCAGTACTTC.

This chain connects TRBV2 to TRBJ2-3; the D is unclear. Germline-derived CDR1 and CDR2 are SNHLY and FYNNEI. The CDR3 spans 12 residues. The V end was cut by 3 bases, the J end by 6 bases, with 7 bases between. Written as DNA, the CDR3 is TGTGCCAGCAGTGAGCGCTCGGATACGCAGTATTTT. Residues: CASSERSDTQYF. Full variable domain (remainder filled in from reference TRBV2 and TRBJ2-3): EPEVTQTPSHQVTQMGQEVILRCVPISNHLYFYWYRQILGQKVEFLVSFYNNEISEKSEIFDDQFSVERPDGSNFTLKIRSTKLEDSAMYFCASSERSDTQYFGPGTRLTVL.

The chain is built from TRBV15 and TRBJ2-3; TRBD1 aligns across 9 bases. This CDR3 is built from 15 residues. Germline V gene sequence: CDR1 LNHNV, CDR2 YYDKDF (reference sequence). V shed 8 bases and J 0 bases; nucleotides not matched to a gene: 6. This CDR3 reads CATGTGGLSTDTQYF. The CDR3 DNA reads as TGTGCCACCGGAACAGGGGGCCTAAGCACAGATACGCAGTATTTT.

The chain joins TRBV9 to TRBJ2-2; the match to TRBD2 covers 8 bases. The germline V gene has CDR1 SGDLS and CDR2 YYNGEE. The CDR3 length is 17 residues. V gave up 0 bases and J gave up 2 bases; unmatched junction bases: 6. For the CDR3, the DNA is TGTGCCAGCAGCGTAGGGGCTAGCGGGCCCAACACCGGGGAGCTGTTTTTT. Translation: CASSVGASGPNTGELFF.

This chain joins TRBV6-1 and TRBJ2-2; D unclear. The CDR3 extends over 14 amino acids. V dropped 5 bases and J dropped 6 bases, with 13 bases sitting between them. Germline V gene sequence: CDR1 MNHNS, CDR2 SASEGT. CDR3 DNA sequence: TGTGCCAGCAGTCGGATCAATGGAGCCGGGGAGCTGTTTTTT. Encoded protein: CASSRINGAGELFF.

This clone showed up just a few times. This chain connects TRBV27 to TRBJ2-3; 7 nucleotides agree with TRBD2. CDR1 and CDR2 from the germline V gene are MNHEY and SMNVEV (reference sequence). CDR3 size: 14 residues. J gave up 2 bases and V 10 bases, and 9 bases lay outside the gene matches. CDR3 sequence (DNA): TGTGCCACCATAGCGGGTGAAAACACAGATACGCAGTATTTT. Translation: CATIAGENTDTQYF.

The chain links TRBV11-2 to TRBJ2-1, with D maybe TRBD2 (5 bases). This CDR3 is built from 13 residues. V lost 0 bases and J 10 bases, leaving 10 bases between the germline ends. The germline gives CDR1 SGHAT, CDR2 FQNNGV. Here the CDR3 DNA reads TGTGCCAGCAGCTTAGATAGAGAGCGGGAGCAGTTCTTC. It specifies CASSLDREREQFF.